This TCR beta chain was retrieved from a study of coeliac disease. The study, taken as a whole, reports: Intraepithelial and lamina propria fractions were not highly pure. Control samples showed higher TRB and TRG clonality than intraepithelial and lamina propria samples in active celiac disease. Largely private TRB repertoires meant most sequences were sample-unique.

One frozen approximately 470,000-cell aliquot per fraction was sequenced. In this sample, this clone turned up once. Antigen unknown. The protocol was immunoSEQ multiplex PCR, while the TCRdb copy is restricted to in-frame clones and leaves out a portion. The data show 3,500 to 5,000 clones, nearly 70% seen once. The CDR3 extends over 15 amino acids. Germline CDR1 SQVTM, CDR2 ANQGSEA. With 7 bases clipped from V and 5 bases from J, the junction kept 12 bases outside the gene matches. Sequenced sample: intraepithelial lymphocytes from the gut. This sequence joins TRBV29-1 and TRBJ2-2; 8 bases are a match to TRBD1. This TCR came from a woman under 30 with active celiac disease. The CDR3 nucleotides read TGCAGCGCAGTGGGGACAGGACAGGCTACCGGGGAGCTGTTTTTT. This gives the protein CSAVGTGQATGELFF.